The source of this TCR beta chain is a study of T cell responses to AZD1222 COVID-19 vaccine. The study, taken as a whole, reports: With dominance at 160-218 and 743-854, vaccine-associated CD4 TCRs spanned spike. Donors were chiefly white British, with a greater number of females, and clonal diversity was perhaps underestimated.

CDR1 and CDR2 (germline): SGDLS, YYNGEE. The CDR3 is made up of 16 amino acids. The junction had 6 bases not matched to a gene; V was cut back by 3 bases and J by 2 bases. Concerning this clone itself: As yet, its antigen is unknown.

Second-dose recipients at about 4 or about 12 weeks were treated as one pooled group. Assay: immunoSEQ multiplex PCR; the TCRdb copy retains only in-frame clones and omits some. The sample lists about 120,000 clones, roughly 88% seen once, with roughly a quarter in the top ten. Material: peripheral blood, obtained 28 days after the second AZD1222 dose. The receptor was isolated from an adult who received the AZD1222 COVID-19 vaccine. The rearrangement links TRBV9 to TRBJ2-1, with TRBD2 identical over 9 bases. The CDR3 loop reads CASSEDVAGAYNEQFF. The CDR3 coding sequence is TGTGCCAGCAGCGAGGATGTAGCGGGGGCCTACAATGAGCAGTTCTTC.